A selection of T cell receptor beta chains follows, all from one sample in a study of blood T cell repertoires in COVID-19. Libraries were prepared by immunoSEQ multiplex PCR; TCRdb keeps only in-frame clonotypes and omits some of them. The sample consists of approximately 380,000 clones, around 89% of them appearing once. The sequenced sample was PBMCs or T cells enriched from blood (not recorded which). These receptors were taken from a woman aged 18-35 years who had recovered from COVID-19. CDR3s include the opening cysteine and the closing phenylalanine or tryptophan. D genes are given only for firm matches. Some rows mark clone size as missing; the rest say once, few, many or name a class of expanded clone.

abundance | j_gene | d_gene | v_gene | CDR3aa | CDR3nt
NA | TRBJ1-2 | NA | TRBV3-1/TRBV3-2 | CASSQGSLTVDYGYTF | TGTGCCAGCAGCCAAGGAAGTCTGACAGTAGACTATGGCTACACCTTC
once | TRBJ1-5 | NA | TRBV18 | CASSRIREGDNQPQHF | TGTGCCAGCTCTCGTATTAGAGAGGGAGACAATCAGCCCCAGCATTTT
NA | TRBJ2-7 | TRBD2 | TRBV6-5 | CASSPRGAYEQYF | TGTGCCAGCAGTCCCCGGGGGGCCTACGAGCAGTACTTC
NA | TRBJ1-6 | TRBD1 | TRBV5-5 | CASSLGDSTNSPLHF | TGTGCCAGCAGCTTGGGGGACAGTACCAATTCACCCCTCCACTTT
NA | TRBJ2-7 | NA | TRBV3-1/TRBV3-2 | CASSQVSYEQYF | TGTGCCAGCAGCCAAGTTAGCTACGAGCAGTACTTC
NA | TRBJ2-3 | TRBD2 | TRBV5-4 | CASSSTSGALTDTQYF | TGTGCCAGCAGCTCGACTAGCGGGGCCCTCACAGATACGCAGTATTTT
NA | TRBJ1-2 | NA | TRBV5-8 | CASSFSGQIRGYTF | TGTGCCAGCAGCTTTTCGGGACAAATTAGGGGCTACACCTTC
NA | TRBJ2-7 | NA | TRBV4-2 | CASSLRTDAYEQYF | TGTGCCAGCAGCCTTCGGACTGATGCCTACGAGCAGTACTTC
NA | TRBJ1-1 | NA | TRBV27 | CASSPPGGGMDATEAFF | TGTGCCAGCAGTCCACCTGGTGGGGGGATGGACGCCACTGAAGCTTTCTTT
NA | TRBJ2-3 | NA | TRBV28 | CASIRGGVRPGPDTQYF | TGTGCCAGCATCCGGGGTGGGGTTAGGCCCGGCCCGGATACGCAGTATTTT
NA | TRBJ2-2 | NA | TRBV12-3/TRBV12-4 | CASSQGATGELFF | TGTGCCAGCAGCCAGGGCGCCACCGGGGAGCTGTTTTTT
NA | TRBJ2-2 | NA | TRBV5-5 | CASSFRGATGELFF | TGTGCCAGCAGCTTTCGGGGGGCCACCGGGGAGCTGTTTTTT
NA | TRBJ1-4 | TRBD1 | TRBV6-2/TRBV6-3 | CASSSDRKGGEKLFF | TGTGCCAGCAGCTCGGACAGGAAAGGTGGTGAAAAACTGTTTTTT
NA | TRBJ2-2 | TRBD1 | TRBV30 | CAWIDRQGFPGELFF | TGTGCCTGGATTGACCGACAGGGTTTTCCCGGGGAGCTGTTTTTT
NA | TRBJ1-1 | NA | TRBV29-1 | CSVTVAGSTRIGEAFF | TGCAGCGTGACCGTCGCGGGGTCTACGCGCATCGGAGAAGCTTTCTTT
NA | TRBJ1-1 | NA | TRBV6-5 | CAIEGGTEAFF | TGTGCCATCGAAGGGGGTACTGAAGCTTTCTTT
NA | TRBJ2-2 | TRBD1 | TRBV28 | CASSLQGAGELFF | TGTGCCAGCAGTTTGCAGGGGGCCGGGGAGCTGTTTTTT
NA | TRBJ1-6 | NA | TRBV27 | CASSRVASYNSPLHF | TGTGCCAGCAGTCGGGTGGCCTCCTATAATTCACCCCTCCACTTT
NA | TRBJ2-7 | NA | TRBV5-5 | CASSLAFGVARYEQYF | TGTGCCAGCAGCTTGGCCTTCGGGGTAGCACGGTACGAGCAGTACTTC
once | TRBJ2-7 | TRBD1 | TRBV20-1 | CSASWSAGGSYEQYF | TGCAGTGCTAGTTGGTCTGCAGGGGGCTCCTACGAGCAGTACTTC
NA | TRBJ2-5 | TRBD2 | TRBV5-4 | CASSSGRRRETQYF | TGTGCCAGCAGCTCCGGGAGGAGGAGGGAGACCCAGTACTTC
NA | TRBJ2-1 | NA | TRBV15 | CATSRGANRGGGIEQFF | TGTGCCACCAGCAGAGGGGCGAATAGGGGAGGTGGAATTGAGCAGTTCTTC
NA | TRBJ2-4 | NA | TRBV7-2 | CASSLLGGSSIQYF | TGTGCCAGCAGCTTACTGGGCGGGTCGAGCATTCAGTACTTC
NA | TRBJ2-1 | NA | TRBV9 | CASSRRGPNSYNEQFF | TGTGCCAGCAGCCGGCGGGGGCCAAACTCCTACAATGAGCAGTTCTTC
NA | TRBJ1-1 | TRBD1 | TRBV4-1 | CASSQGSQGARVLYTEAFF | TGCGCCAGCAGCCAGGGGAGTCAGGGGGCGCGGGTCCTTTATACTGAAGCTTTCTTT
NA | TRBJ2-5 | NA | TRBV5-4 | CASSFQVGGGETQYF | TGTGCCAGCAGCTTTCAGGTGGGAGGGGGAGAGACCCAGTACTTC
few | TRBJ2-3 | NA | TRBV27 | CASRTVSTDTQYF | TGTGCCAGCAGGACAGTATCCACAGATACGCAGTATTTT
NA | TRBJ1-2 | TRBD1 | TRBV5-1 | CASSLDPQGDGYTF | TGCGCCAGCAGCTTGGACCCCCAGGGGGACGGCTACACCTTC